The entry that follows covers one TCR beta chain sequence. CDR1 is MDHEN and CDR2 is SYDVKM in the germline V gene. The ends were cut back, 3 bases at V and 0 bases at J, with 15 bases in the middle. This CDR3 contains 16 residues. Seattle's cohort entered during active infection and was followed longitudinally. This entry comes from a study of blood T cell repertoires in COVID-19. Across the study: Donors in the United States, Italy and Spain gave samples during acute or convalescent COVID-19. The analysed material was cDNA or gDNA that came from T cells, B-cell-depleted T cells, or PBMCs.

In the original processing: The assay estimated nucleated cells by amplifying reference gene primers. The repertoire was sequenced with immunoSEQ multiplex PCR; TCRdb's copy has only in-frame clones and lacks some. V and J calls and clone size are given by that table; D and trimming were obtained from the DNA. The sample carries about 270,000 clones, roughly nine tenths recorded once. The sequence was collected from a woman in her thirties with COVID-19, enrolled during active disease. Sequenced sample: peripheral blood. The rearrangement joins TRBV28 to TRBJ2-7, with D tentatively TRBD2 (5 bases). The CDR3 region has the DNA TGTGCCAGCAGTTTGAAAGGGTCGGGGTCCTCCTACGAGCAGTACTTC. Its translation is CASSLKGSGSSYEQYF.